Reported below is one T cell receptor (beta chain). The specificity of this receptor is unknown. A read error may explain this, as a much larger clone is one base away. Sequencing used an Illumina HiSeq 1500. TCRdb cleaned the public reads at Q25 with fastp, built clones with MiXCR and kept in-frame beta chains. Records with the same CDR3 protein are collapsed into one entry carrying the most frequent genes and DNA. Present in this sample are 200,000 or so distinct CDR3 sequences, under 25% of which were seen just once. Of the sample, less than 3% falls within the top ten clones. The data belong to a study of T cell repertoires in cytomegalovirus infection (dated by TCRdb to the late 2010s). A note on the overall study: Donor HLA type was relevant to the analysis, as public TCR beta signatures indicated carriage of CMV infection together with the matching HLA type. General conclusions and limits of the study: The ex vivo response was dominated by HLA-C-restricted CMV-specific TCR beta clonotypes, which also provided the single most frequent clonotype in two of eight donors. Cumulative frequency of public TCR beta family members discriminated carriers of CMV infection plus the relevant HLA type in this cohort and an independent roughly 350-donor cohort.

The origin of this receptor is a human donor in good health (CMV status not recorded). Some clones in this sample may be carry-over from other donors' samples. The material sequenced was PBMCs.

The DNA is TGTGCCAGCAGCTCGATAGGGGGCGAGTGGGAGACCCAGTACTTC. Its amino acids are CASSSIGGEWETQYF. The sequence joins TRBV7-6 to TRBJ2-5, with 7 middle bases fitting TRBD1. The CDR3 goes from the cysteine to the phenylalanine over 15 residues. The only DNA kept is the CDR3, 45 bases in frame from the first base. The germline V gene gives CDR1 as SGHVS and CDR2 as FNYEAQ. Here V drops 4 bases and J drops 5 bases, and the junction holds 10 bases not matched to any gene.